The entry that follows covers one T cell receptor beta chain sequence. The CDR3 consists of 15 residues. The germline gives CDR1 DFQATT, CDR2 SNEGSKA (reference sequence). The trim removed 3 bases at V and 2 bases at J, leaving 5 bases unmatched. The data originate from a study of T-cell reconstitution after alpha-beta-depleted transplantation in children. The TCRbeta library was prepared with unique molecular identifiers. From the PCR reads, TCRdb called clonotypes with MiXCR, one entry per CDR3 protein. The sample contains around 670,000 distinct CDR3 sequences, less than 15% of which appear only once.

The V and J genes are TRBV20-1 and TRBJ2-5; 11 bases fit TRBD2. Sequenced here: PBMCs, sampled before TCRalphabeta/CD19-depleted stem cell transplant. The sequence was collected from a girl under 10 years old with congenital amegakaryocytic thrombocytopenia, due to receive a stem cell transplant. CDR3 sequence (DNA): TGCAGTGCTAGCGGGACTAGCGGACCACAAGAGACCCAGTACTTC. This gives the protein CSASGTSGPQETQYF.